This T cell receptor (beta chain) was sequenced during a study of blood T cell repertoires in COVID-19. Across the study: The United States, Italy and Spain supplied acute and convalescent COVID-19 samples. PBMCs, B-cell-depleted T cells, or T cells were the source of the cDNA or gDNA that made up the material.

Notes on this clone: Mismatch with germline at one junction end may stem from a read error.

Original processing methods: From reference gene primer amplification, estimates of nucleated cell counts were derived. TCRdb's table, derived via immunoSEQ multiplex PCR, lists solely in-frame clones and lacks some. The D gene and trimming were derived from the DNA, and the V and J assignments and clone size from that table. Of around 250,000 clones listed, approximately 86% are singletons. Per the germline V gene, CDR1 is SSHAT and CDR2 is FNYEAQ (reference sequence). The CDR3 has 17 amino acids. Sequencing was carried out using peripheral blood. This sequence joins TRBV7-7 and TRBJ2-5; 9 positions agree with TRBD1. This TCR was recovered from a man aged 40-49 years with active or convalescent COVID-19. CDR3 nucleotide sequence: TGTGCTAGCAGCTTGGGACAGGGTGAGGGTTTTCGAGAGACCCAGTACTTC. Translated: CASSLGQGEGFRETQYF.